The 31 T cell receptor beta chains below come from one sample, sequenced in a study of T cells in severe cutaneous drug reactions. Bulk and single-cell libraries used iRepertoire multiplex PCR with TCR subtype-specific primers. TCRdb reprocessed the multiplex PCR reads, keeping one entry per CDR3 protein, no DNA. The sample totals tens of thousands of distinct CDR3 sequences. The donors had carbamazepine-induced Stevens-Johnson syndrome or toxic epidermal necrolysis. Sequencing was done on a sample of PBMCs. The receptors originated from a human donor with toxic epidermal necrolysis, a severe cutaneous drug reaction.

The chain employs TRBV4-2 and TRBJ1-3. This CDR3 spans 17 amino acids. The germline V gene has CDR1 LGHNA and CDR2 YNFKEQ. This CDR3 reads CASSQQAGQGSGNTIYF.

J is TRBJ1-5 and V is TRBV27. Germline CDR1 and CDR2: MNHEY and SMNVEV (reference sequence). The CDR3 has 14 amino acids. The CDR3 sequence is CASSLTSISQPQHF.

This sequence joins TRBV12-3 or TRBV12-4 and TRBJ2-7; TCRdb reports TRBD1, a call that lacks DNA to check it against. The CDR3 extends over 13 amino acids. The CDR3 spells CASRQGTSYEQYF.

The chain links TRBV20-1 to TRBJ2-7; the TCRdb call, TRBD1, lacks DNA for checking. Germline V gene lookup returns CDR1 DFQATT and CDR2 SNEGSKA (reference sequence). CDR3 length equals 14 residues. The CDR3 reads CSAPQGDTGYEQYF.

The chain has TRBV6-2 or TRBV6-3 and TRBJ2-1; there is no DNA to check the TCRdb D call of TRBD2. This CDR3 is 14 amino acids long. In germline, CDR1 is MNHEY, CDR2 SVGEGT. CDR3 sequence: CASSYQGRGNEQFF.

This sequence joins TRBV20-1 and TRBJ2-5; TCRdb proposes TRBD1, but this gene call is untestable without DNA. This CDR3 region has 15 residues. Germline V gives CDR1 DFQATT, CDR2 SNEGSKA (reference sequence). The CDR3 sequence: CSARDPDRPEWAQYF.

J is TRBJ2-1 and V is TRBV4-2. Germline loops: CDR1 LGHNA, CDR2 YNFKEQ. The CDR3 is 13 residues long. The CDR3 spells CASSQNDAHEQFF.

The chain joins TRBV20-1 to TRBJ2-1. This CDR3 has 14 residues. Germline V CDR1 and CDR2: DFQATT, SNEGSKA (reference sequence). CDR3 sequence reads: CSARDSNSLHEQFF.

This clonotype registers medium-sized by frequency. The rearrangement links TRBV2 to TRBJ1-1; the D gene TCRdb calls, TRBD1, cannot be checked with no DNA. The CDR3 is made up of 15 amino acids. Per germline, CDR1 SNHLY and CDR2 FYNNEI. The CDR3 is CASSDATGGWIEAFF.

V usage is TRBV4-1 and J usage is TRBJ2-1; TCRdb selects TRBD1, and the lack of DNA leaves this call unchecked. This CDR3 has 14 residues. CDR1 and CDR2 from the germline V gene are MGHRA and YSYEKL. The CDR3 sequence is CASSQDTGRGAQFF.

The chain employs TRBV7-2 and TRBJ2-4; no DNA is available, so the TRBD2 call from TCRdb remains unchecked. Germline V gives CDR1 SGHTA, CDR2 FQGNSA. This CDR3 has 13 amino acids. CDR3 sequence: CASSPNPRGSQYF.

This rearrangement joins TRBV27 to TRBJ2-7; TCRdb outputs TRBD2, but without DNA this stays unchecked. CDR1 MNHEY and CDR2 SMNVEV come from the germline V gene (reference sequence). The CDR3 runs 17 residues. CDR3 residues: CASSPLPWDSPSYEQYF.

V gene TRBV5-6 combines with J gene TRBJ1-3; absent DNA, TCRdb's TRBD1 call cannot be checked. Per germline, CDR1 SGHDT and CDR2 YYEEEE. The CDR3 covers 15 residues. This CDR3 reads CASSRGTTSGNTIYF.

V gene TRBV7-3 combines with J gene TRBJ2-1; TCRdb calls TRBD2, which cannot be checked without DNA. The length of the CDR3 is 15 residues. Germline V gene data show CDR1 as SGHTA and CDR2 as FQGTGA. The chain's CDR3 is CASSYSGRAQNEQFF.

The V call is TRBV19, the J call TRBJ2-6. CDR3 length equals 15 residues. The germline V gene encodes CDR1 LNHDA and CDR2 SQIVND (reference sequence). The CDR3 spells CASSPSPSGANVLTF.

This chain's CDR3 is CSVAHRGLETQYF. This chain links TRBV29-1 with TRBJ2-5; the TCRdb D gene call, TRBD1, has no DNA to confirm it. The CDR3 has 13 residues. Germline V gene lookup returns CDR1 SQVTM and CDR2 ANQGSEA.

This chain connects TRBV2 to TRBJ2-7; checking the TCRdb D call of TRBD2 is not possible without DNA. This CDR3 has 15 amino acids. Germline loops: CDR1 SNHLY, CDR2 FYNNEI. CDR3 amino acids: CASTLRAGPSLEQYF.

J is TRBJ2-1 and V is TRBV20-1. Per germline, CDR1 DFQATT and CDR2 SNEGSKA (reference sequence). CDR3 length: 14 residues. CDR3 sequence reads: CSLVEPGAYNEQFF.

The chain carries TRBV27 and TRBJ2-7; TCRdb lists TRBD2, though no DNA is available to test this call. The CDR3 spans 14 residues. Germline assignment: CDR1 MNHEY and CDR2 SMNVEV (reference sequence). Here the CDR3 reads CASSTSGRGNEQYF.

The V and J genes are TRBV15 and TRBJ1-6. The CDR3 is made up of 15 amino acids. Germline V gives CDR1 LNHNV, CDR2 YYDKDF (reference sequence). The CDR3 reads CATSRDNRENSPLHF. The whole variable domain, remainder taken from reference TRBV15 and TRBJ1-6, is DAMVIQNPRYQVTQFGKPVTLSCSQTLNHNVMYWYQQKSSQAPKLLFHYYDKDFNNEADTPDNFQSRRPNTSFCFLDIRSPGLGDTAMYLCATSRDNRENSPLHFGNGTRLTVT.

V usage is TRBV28 and J usage is TRBJ1-4. The CDR3 covers 11 residues. From germline, CDR1 is MDHEN and CDR2 SYDVKM. CDR3 sequence: CASKDEAKLFF.

The CDR3 protein is CASPLAGASTDTQYF. The chain couples TRBV2 to TRBJ2-3; as DNA is missing, the TRBD2 call by TCRdb cannot be tested. This CDR3 region has 15 residues. Germline V gives CDR1 SNHLY, CDR2 FYNNEI. The variable domain in full, completed from reference TRBV2 and TRBJ2-3, reads EPEVTQTPSHQVTQMGQEVILRCVPISNHLYFYWYRQILGQKVEFLVSFYNNEISEKSEIFDDQFSVERPDGSNFTLKIRSTKLEDSAMYFCASPLAGASTDTQYFGPGTRLTVL.

The V and J genes are TRBV18 and TRBJ2-5; as DNA is missing, the TRBD1 call by TCRdb cannot be tested. The CDR3 totals 16 residues. Germline CDR1 KGHSH, CDR2 LQKENI. CDR3 residues: CASSPLSGAGQETQYF.

The chain links TRBV9 to TRBJ2-7; TCRdb picks TRBD2, but there is no DNA to check that call. Germline V gene lookup returns CDR1 SGDLS and CDR2 YYNGEE. CDR3 length equals 15 residues. The chain's CDR3 is CASSVGEGRSYEQYF.

Its frequency marks this clonotype as medium-sized. This chain connects TRBV2 to TRBJ2-1. Germline lookup yields CDR1 SNHLY and CDR2 FYNNEI. CDR3 length equals 14 residues. CDR3: CARLKGRPYNEQFF.

The chain carries TRBV5-1 and TRBJ2-3; the TCRdb call, TRBD1, lacks DNA for checking. CDR3 length: 15 amino acids. The germline gives CDR1 SGHRS, CDR2 YFSETQ. CDR3 sequence reads: CASSLDGGDSDTQYF.

The rearrangement joins TRBV4-1 to TRBJ2-1; the TRBD2 assignment by TCRdb is unverifiable without DNA. Germline V lookup: CDR1 MGHRA, CDR2 YSYEKL. The CDR3 has 15 residues. CDR3 in amino acids: CASSPDYLSYNEQFF.

The chain is built from TRBV4-1 and TRBJ1-4; the D call from TCRdb, TRBD1, cannot be confirmed without DNA. This CDR3 has 16 residues. The V gene's germline CDR1 is MGHRA and CDR2 YSYEKL. The CDR3 protein is CASSQGQGATNEKLFF.

The rearrangement joins TRBV4-1 to TRBJ2-5; TCRdb reports TRBD2, a call that lacks DNA to check it against. CDR3 length equals 16 residues. CDR1 and CDR2 from the germline V gene are MGHRA and YSYEKL. This CDR3 is CASSQYSGGLQETQYF.

The chain has TRBV20-1 and TRBJ2-5. The CDR3 is 13 residues long. Per germline, CDR1 DFQATT and CDR2 SNEGSKA (reference sequence). CDR3 residues: CSAPVRPVQTQYF.

The chain couples TRBV2 to TRBJ2-3; there is no DNA to check the TCRdb D call of TRBD2. Germline V gene data show CDR1 as SNHLY and CDR2 as FYNNEI. CDR3 length equals 14 residues. CDR3 region: CASSRESTADTQYF.